The 11 T cell receptor beta chains below were found in one sample sequenced in a study of blood T cell repertoires in COVID-19. Assay used: immunoSEQ multiplex PCR; TCRdb lists only in-frame clones, some missing. The sample includes about 480,000 clones, roughly 88% of them seen just once. Sequencing was done on a sample of PBMCs or T cells enriched from blood (not recorded which). The receptors were sampled from a woman between 40 and 55 years old who had recovered from COVID-19.

This sequence joins TRBV11-2 and TRBJ2-7; 11 bases align to TRBD1. In germline, CDR1 is SGHAT, CDR2 FQNNGV. CDR3 length equals 18 residues. V lost 2 bases and J lost 1; bases outside the gene matches: 10. CDR3 amino acids: CASSLTPRGQGVSYEQYF. CDR3 nucleotide sequence: TGTGCCAGCAGCTTAACCCCTAGGGGACAGGGGGTGTCCTACGAGCAGTACTTC.

The rearrangement links TRBV6-1 to TRBJ1-1; no reliable D call. Germline-derived CDR1 and CDR2 are MNHNS and SASEGT. The CDR3 sequence is 16 residues long. V dropped 2 bases and J dropped 4 bases, with 17 bases sitting between them. The DNA for the CDR3 is TGTGCCAGCAGTGAACTCAGAAGGTGGACTTTCACTGAAGCTTTCTTT. Its protein product is CASSELRRWTFTEAFF.

The J gene is TRBJ1-1, the V gene TRBV10-3, with D unresolved. The CDR3 sequence is 13 residues long. Germline CDR1 reads ENHRY; CDR2 reads SYGVKD. V lost 4 bases to trimming and J lost 1 base, with 7 bases between them. CDR3 region: CAISVVRNTEAFF. In nucleotides, the CDR3 is TGTGCCATCAGTGTGGTCAGGAACACTGAAGCTTTCTTT.

This clone was recorded many times. The chain joins TRBV25-1 to TRBJ2-1; D gene unclear. This CDR3 is 16 amino acids long. V was cut by 5 bases and J by 3 bases, with 17 bases left in between. Germline V CDR1 and CDR2: MGHDK, SYGVNS. CDR3 in DNA: TGTGCCAGCAGTCCGGAATCGTACGGGTACTACAATGAGCAGTTCTTC. It is translated as CASSPESYGYYNEQFF.

This chain uses TRBV2 with TRBJ2-2; 10 bases match TRBD1. V gave up 8 bases and J gave up 4 bases; unmatched junction bases: 1. CDR3 size: 13 residues. CDR1 and CDR2 from the germline V gene are SNHLY and FYNNEI. CDR3 amino acids: CASGDRGTGELFF. The CDR3 coding sequence is TGTGCCAGCGGGGACAGGGGCACCGGGGAGCTGTTTTTT.

This chain joins TRBV24-1 and TRBJ1-2; 9 bases fit TRBD1. The CDR3 sequence is 12 residues long. Germline-derived CDR1 and CDR2 are KGHDR and SFDVKD. J was trimmed by 8 bases and V by 11 bases; bases with no gene match: 8. CDR3 protein: CAIRGTGSGYTF. The CDR3 DNA is TGTGCCATCCGAGGGACAGGGAGCGGCTACACCTTC.

The chain carries TRBV19 and TRBJ1-1, with 7 bases that match TRBD1. Unmatched junction bases numbered 5, after V lost 5 bases and J lost 5 bases. Germline V gene lookup returns CDR1 LNHDA and CDR2 SQIVND (reference sequence). The CDR3 runs 13 residues. The CDR3 DNA sequence: TGTGCCAGTAGTTTAGGGGGCGCGACTGAAGCTTTCTTT. As protein: CASSLGGATEAFF.

The chain carries TRBV3-1 (or the pseudogene TRBV3-2) and TRBJ1-2; maybe TRBD1 (6 bases). Per the germline V gene, CDR1 is LGHDT and CDR2 is YNNKEL (reference sequence). The V gene lost 0 bases and the J gene lost 7 bases, with 15 bases spanning the gap. The CDR3 extends over 15 amino acids. In DNA, the CDR3 is TGTGCCAGCAGCCAAGAGTGGGGGCGCGGCATTGGCTACACCTTC. Residues: CASSQEWGRGIGYTF.

The CDR3: CASSYAGAANSPLHF. CDR3 sequence (DNA): TGTGCCAGCAGTTACGCAGGGGCCGCTAATTCACCCCTCCACTTT. This chain links TRBV6-5 with TRBJ1-6; tentative D call: TRBD1 (6 bases). Trimming took off 2 bases at V and 6 bases at J, with 11 bases between the two ends. There are 15 residues in the CDR3. Germline loops: CDR1 MNHEY, CDR2 SVGAGI.

This clone is a singleton in its sample. The V call is TRBV3-1 (or the pseudogene TRBV3-2), the J call TRBJ2-7; D is unclear. V was trimmed by 1 base and J by 3 bases, leaving 13 bases between them. This CDR3 is built from 15 residues. Germline V gene sequence: CDR1 LGHDT, CDR2 YNNKEL (reference sequence). CDR3 amino acids: CASSQGQQTIYEQYF. The CDR3 DNA reads as TGTGCCAGCAGCCAAGGACAACAGACGATCTACGAGCAGTACTTC.

This clone came up once. V and J are TRBV30 and TRBJ1-5; D remains unclear. The CDR3 runs 13 residues. Germline assignment: CDR1 GTSNPN and CDR2 SVGIG (reference sequence). V dropped 4 bases and J dropped 4 bases, with 11 bases sitting between them. This chain's CDR3 is CAWNSASNQPQHF. DNA for the CDR3: TGTGCCTGGAACTCAGCGTCTAATCAGCCCCAGCATTTT.